One sample yielded the 17 T cell receptor beta chains listed below, sequenced in a study of T cells in Graves' hyperthyroidism and ophthalmopathy. It was RNA transcripts that yielded the amplified TCR beta CDR3 regions. The HTBI primer set drove a first-round RT-PCR of the TCR CDR3. From the multiplex PCR reads, TCRdb called clonotypes with MiXCR, one entry per CDR3 protein. There are around 450,000 distinct CDR3 sequences in the sample; 15% to 19% occur only once, and less than 15% lies in the top ten. Sequenced material: blood. These receptors all stem from a woman under 30 with Graves' hyperthyroidism.

The table lists this clonotype with many counts. V gene TRBV2 combines with J gene TRBJ2-7; D may be TRBD2 (7 bases). This CDR3 region has 15 residues. Trimming left V 6 bases short and J 2 bases short, with 17 bases between. The germline V gene has CDR1 SNHLY and CDR2 FYNNEI. The CDR3 protein is CASRELGGGTYEQYF. The CDR3 nucleotides read TGTGCCAGCAGAGAGCTAGGGGGGGGGACCTACGAGCAGTACTTC.

This clonotype was counted only a few times. The rearrangement joins TRBV19 to TRBJ2-7; 14 bases agree with TRBD2. Germline CDR1 is LNHDA and CDR2 is SQIVND (reference sequence). The V gene end was trimmed by 5 bases and the J gene end by 4 bases; junction bases not matched to a gene: 7. The CDR3 runs to 16 residues. The CDR3 DNA follows: TGTGCCAGTAGTGTCACCGGGACTAGCGGGAGTTACGAGCAGTACTTC. This encodes CASSVTGTSGSYEQYF.

CDR3 sequence (DNA): TGTGCCAGCAGCCCCCCAGCAGGGGCCCCTTTGAATTCACCCCTCCACTTT. Amino acids: CASSPPAGAPLNSPLHF. The chain carries TRBV5-5 and TRBJ1-6; TRBD1 might be the D (6 bases). The CDR3 consists of 17 residues. Germline V lookup: CDR1 SGHKS, CDR2 YYEKEE (reference sequence). V was cut by 4 bases and J by 7 bases, with 21 bases left in between.

This clonotype was seen repeatedly, ten times or more. The rearrangement links TRBV20-1 to TRBJ2-1; D not certain. The CDR3 is 14 amino acids. V lost 0 bases and J 8 bases, leaving 14 bases between the germline ends. Germline CDR1 DFQATT, CDR2 SNEGSKA (reference sequence). CDR3 bases: TGCAGTGCTAGAGATCAACTATCTTCCGATGAGCAGTTCTTC. Amino acid sequence: CSARDQLSSDEQFF.

As regards this clonotype: A read error may produce the germline difference seen at one junction end. CDR3 DNA sequence: TGTGCCAGCGGGACATACAATTTACCCCTCCACTTT. Residues: CASGTYNLPLHF. The chain recombines TRBV7-2 with TRBJ1-6, with a tentative D call TRBD1 (6 bases). This CDR3 has 12 residues. From germline, CDR1 is SGHTA and CDR2 FQGNSA.

This clonotype was seen at least ten times. The chain employs TRBV7-9 and TRBJ2-3; 7 positions match TRBD2. V gave up 4 bases and J gave up 5 bases; unmatched junction bases: 12. The germline CDR1 and CDR2 sequences are SEHNR and FQNEAQ (reference sequence). This CDR3 comprises 16 residues. The CDR3 region is CASSSSGRERVDTQYF. DNA for the CDR3: TGTGCCAGCAGCTCCTCAGGGCGGGAGAGGGTAGATACGCAGTATTTT.

The gene calls are TRBV4-1 and TRBJ1-6; D not certain. The CDR3 is made up of 16 amino acids. The V end was cut by 4 bases, the J end by 10 bases, with 20 bases between. CDR1 and CDR2 from the germline V gene are MGHRA and YSYEKL. CDR3 nucleotide sequence: TGCGCCAGCAGCCGTGATAGTGATGGGGATTACTCACCCCTCCACTTT. Its protein product is CASSRDSDGDYSPLHF.

This clonotype was found many times. The J gene is TRBJ1-2, the V gene TRBV2; TRBD1 matches 9 bases. V lost 6 bases to trimming and J lost 2 bases; unmatched junction nucleotides: 1. The CDR3 extends over 13 amino acids. CDR1 and CDR2 (germline): SNHLY, FYNNEI. The DNA of the CDR3 is TGTGCCAGCAGGGGGACAGGGAACTATGGCTACACCTTC. Translating it yields CASRGTGNYGYTF.

The gene calls are TRBV6-1 and TRBJ1-2, with no clear D. V lost 6 bases and J 6 bases, leaving 23 bases between the germline ends. This CDR3 has 16 amino acids. The germline V gene encodes CDR1 MNHNS and CDR2 SASEGT. DNA of the CDR3: TGTGCCAGCAGGAGGCTAGTGGAGGGCCCGCTCGATGGCTACACCTTC. Translating gives CASRRLVEGPLDGYTF.

CDR3 DNA: TGTGCCAGCAGTTCCACCCCCGTTTGGCCGTTCTTC. This gives the protein CASSSTPVWPFF. The chain employs TRBV6-2 or TRBV6-3 and TRBJ2-1; D unresolved. From germline, CDR1 is MNHEY and CDR2 SVGEGT. V was cut by 4 bases and J by 15 bases, with 16 bases left in between. The CDR3 is made up of 12 amino acids.

There are many counts of this clonotype. The chain joins TRBV6-5 to TRBJ2-5, with unresolved D. In germline, CDR1 is MNHEY, CDR2 SVGAGI. The CDR3 extends over 14 amino acids. Trimming left V 2 bases short and J 5 bases short, with 12 bases between. DNA of the CDR3: TGTGCCAGCAGTTACGGATACTTGGGTGAGACCCAGTACTTC. Amino acids: CASSYGYLGETQYF.

In its sample, this clonotype was seen many times. The V gene is TRBV19, the J gene TRBJ1-5; D is perhaps TRBD1 (5 bases). CDR1 is LNHDA, CDR2 SQIVND, per germline (reference sequence). CDR3 length equals 17 residues. Trimming shortened V by 8 bases and J by 4 bases, and 24 bases separated the two germline ends. The CDR3 DNA reads TGTGCCAGTCTTGAGGCCCATAGGACAAGCCTTAATCAGCCCCAGCATTTT. As protein: CASLEAHRTSLNQPQHF.

This clonotype was counted many times. The rearrangement links TRBV18 to TRBJ1-1; no clear D gene. The germline V gene encodes CDR1 KGHSH and CDR2 LQKENI. The CDR3 runs to 15 residues. Trimming took off 1 base at V and 3 bases at J, with 12 bases between the two ends. The CDR3 is CASSPRPMGDTEAFF. The CDR3 bases are TGTGCCAGCTCACCACGACCCATGGGCGACACTGAAGCTTTCTTT.

This clonotype was counted a single time. The J gene is TRBJ2-2, the V gene TRBV27; TRBD2 aligns across 8 bases. V shed 7 bases, J shed 4 bases, and the junction held 8 bases outside the gene matches. This CDR3 region has 15 residues. Per the germline V gene, CDR1 is MNHEY and CDR2 is SMNVEV (reference sequence). CDR3 sequence: CASNGGGLGTGELFF. The CDR3 nucleotides are TGTGCCAGCAACGGGGGGGGGCTAGGCACCGGGGAGCTGTTTTTT.

For the CDR3, the DNA is TGTGCCAGCAGTTACTCTATCCTTCCCAGCAGGGGGCAAGAGACCCAGTACTTC. Amino acid sequence: CASSYSILPSRGQETQYF. V usage is TRBV6-2 or TRBV6-3 and J usage is TRBJ2-5; 7 positions agree with TRBD1. This CDR3 spans 18 amino acids. CDR1 is MNHEY and CDR2 is SVGEGT in the germline V gene. Trimming took 0 bases from V and 2 from J; bases not matched to a gene: 12.

This clonotype has just a few counts. The V gene is TRBV7-9, the J gene TRBJ2-1; D call uncertain. The V gene lost 4 bases and the J gene lost 10 bases, with 11 bases spanning the gap. The germline V gene has CDR1 SEHNR and CDR2 FQNEAQ (reference sequence). CDR3 length: 12 amino acids. The CDR3 DNA reads as TGTGCCAGCAGCTCCTATAAGGGCGAGCAGTTCTTC. Its protein is CASSSYKGEQFF.

Note on this clonotype: Given a much more abundant clone one base away, this may be a read error. This chain uses TRBV29-1 with TRBJ1-1; D remains unclear. This CDR3 contains 12 residues. Germline values: CDR1 SQVTM, CDR2 ANQGSEA. The ends were cut back, 8 bases at V and 5 bases at J, with 15 bases in the middle. The CDR3 DNA is TGCAGCTTTACATGGGATCGGACTGAAGCTTTCTTT. Protein sequence: CSFTWDRTEAFF. The full variable domain, its missing parts supplied by reference TRBV29-1 and TRBJ1-1, is SAVISQKPSRDICQRGTSLTIQCQVDSQVTMMFWYRQQPGQSLTLIATANQGSEATYESGFVIDKFPISRPNLTFSTLTVSNMSPEDSSIYLCSFTWDRTEAFFGQGTRLTVV.